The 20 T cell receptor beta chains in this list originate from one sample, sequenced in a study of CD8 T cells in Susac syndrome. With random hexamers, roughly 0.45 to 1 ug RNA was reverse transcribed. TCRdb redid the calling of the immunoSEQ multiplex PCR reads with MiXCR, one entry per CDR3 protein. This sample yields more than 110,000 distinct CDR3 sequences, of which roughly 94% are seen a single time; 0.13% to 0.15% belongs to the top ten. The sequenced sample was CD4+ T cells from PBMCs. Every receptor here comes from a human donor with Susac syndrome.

CDR3 in amino acids: CSVLLAGVTDTQYF. The CDR3 nucleotides are TGCAGCGTCCTACTAGCGGGGGTCACAGATACGCAGTATTTT. This rearrangement joins TRBV29-1 to TRBJ2-3, with 11 bases fitting TRBD2. The ends lost 6 bases at V and 2 bases at J; junction bases unmatched: 4. The CDR3 spans 14 residues. In germline, CDR1 is SQVTM, CDR2 ANQGSEA.

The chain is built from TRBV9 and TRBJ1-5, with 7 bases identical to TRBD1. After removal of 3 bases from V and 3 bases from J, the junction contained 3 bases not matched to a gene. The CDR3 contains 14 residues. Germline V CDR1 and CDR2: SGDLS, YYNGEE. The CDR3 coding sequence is TGTGCCAGCAGCGATGGACAGGACAATCAGCCCCAGCATTTT. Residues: CASSDGQDNQPQHF.

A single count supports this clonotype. The CDR3 protein is CASSVVAGEQFF. CDR3 DNA: TGTGCCAGCAGCGTAGTGGCGGGTGAGCAGTTCTTC. V and J are TRBV9 and TRBJ2-1; maybe TRBD2 (5 bases). Germline values: CDR1 SGDLS, CDR2 YYNGEE. Trimming stripped 0 bases from V and 9 bases from J, with 7 bases between. The CDR3 extends over 12 amino acids.

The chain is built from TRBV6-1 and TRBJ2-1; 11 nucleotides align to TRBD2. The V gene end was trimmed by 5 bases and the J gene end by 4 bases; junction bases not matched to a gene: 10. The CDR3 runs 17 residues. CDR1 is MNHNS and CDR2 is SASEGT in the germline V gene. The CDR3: CASSPAASGGIYNEQFF. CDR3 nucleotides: TGTGCCAGCAGTCCTGCGGCTAGCGGGGGGATATACAATGAGCAGTTCTTC.

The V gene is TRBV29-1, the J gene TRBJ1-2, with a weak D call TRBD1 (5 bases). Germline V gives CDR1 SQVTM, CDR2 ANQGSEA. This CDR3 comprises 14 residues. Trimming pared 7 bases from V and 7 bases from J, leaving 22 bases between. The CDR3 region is CSARGEGGLGGYTF. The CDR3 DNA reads TGCAGCGCCCGAGGGGAGGGCGGCCTGGGTGGCTACACCTTC.

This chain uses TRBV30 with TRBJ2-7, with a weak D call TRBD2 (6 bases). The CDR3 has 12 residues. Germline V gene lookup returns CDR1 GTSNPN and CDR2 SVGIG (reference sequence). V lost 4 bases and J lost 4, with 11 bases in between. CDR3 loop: CAWISSVYEQYF. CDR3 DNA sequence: TGTGCCTGGATCTCTAGCGTGTACGAGCAGTACTTC. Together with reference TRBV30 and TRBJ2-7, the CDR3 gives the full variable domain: SQTIHQWPATLVQPVGSPLSLECTVEGTSNPNLYWYRQAAGRGLQLLFYSVGIGQISSEVPQNLSASRPQDRQFILSSKKLLLSDSGFYLCAWISSVYEQYFGPGTRLTVT.

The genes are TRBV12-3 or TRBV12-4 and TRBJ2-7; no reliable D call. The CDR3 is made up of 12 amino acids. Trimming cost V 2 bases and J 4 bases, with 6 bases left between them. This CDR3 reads CASSLNTYEQYF. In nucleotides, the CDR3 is TGTGCCAGCAGTTTAAACACTTACGAGCAGTACTTC.

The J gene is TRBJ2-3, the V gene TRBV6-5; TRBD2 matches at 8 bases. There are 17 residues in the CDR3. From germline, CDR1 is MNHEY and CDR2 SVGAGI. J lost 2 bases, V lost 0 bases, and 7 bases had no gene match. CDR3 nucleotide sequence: TGTGCCAGCAGTTACTCGGGTAGCGGGGCTAACACAGATACGCAGTATTTT. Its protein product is CASSYSGSGANTDTQYF.

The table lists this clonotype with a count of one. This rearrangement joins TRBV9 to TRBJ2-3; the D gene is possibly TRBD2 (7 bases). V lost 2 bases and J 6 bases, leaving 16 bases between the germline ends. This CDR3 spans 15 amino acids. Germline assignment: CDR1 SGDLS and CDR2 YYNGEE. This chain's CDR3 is CASSVTRGPLDTQYF. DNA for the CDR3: TGTGCCAGCAGCGTCACGCGGGGGCCCCTGGATACGCAGTATTTT. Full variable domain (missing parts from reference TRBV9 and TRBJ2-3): DSGVTQTPKHLITATGQRVTLRCSPRSGDLSVYWYQQSLDQGLQFLIQYYNGEERAKGNILERFSAQQFPDLHSELNLSSLELGDSALYFCASSVTRGPLDTQYFGPGTRLTVL.

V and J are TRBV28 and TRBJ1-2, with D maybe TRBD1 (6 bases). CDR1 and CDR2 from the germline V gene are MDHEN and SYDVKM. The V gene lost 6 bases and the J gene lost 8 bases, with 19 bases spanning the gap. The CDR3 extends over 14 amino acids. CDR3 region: CASRPPGTRVGYTF. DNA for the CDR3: TGTGCCAGCAGACCCCCCGGGACAAGGGTAGGCTACACCTTC.

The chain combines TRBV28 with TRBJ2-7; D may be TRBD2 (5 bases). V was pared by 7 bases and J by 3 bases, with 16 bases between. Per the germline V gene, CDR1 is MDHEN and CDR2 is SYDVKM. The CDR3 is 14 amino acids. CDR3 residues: CASNSGTRIYEQYF. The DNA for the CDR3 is TGTGCCAGCAACTCAGGAACTAGGATCTACGAGCAGTACTTC.

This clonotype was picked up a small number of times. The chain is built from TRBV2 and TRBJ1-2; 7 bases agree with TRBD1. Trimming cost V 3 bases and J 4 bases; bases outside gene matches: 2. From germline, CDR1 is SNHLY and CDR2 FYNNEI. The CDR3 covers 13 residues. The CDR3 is CASSDGDSYGYTF. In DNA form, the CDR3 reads TGTGCCAGCAGTGATGGGGACAGCTATGGCTACACCTTC.

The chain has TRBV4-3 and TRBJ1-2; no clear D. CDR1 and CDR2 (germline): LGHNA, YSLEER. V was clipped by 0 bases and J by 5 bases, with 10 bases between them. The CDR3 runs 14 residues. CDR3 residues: CASSQDPKGYGYTF. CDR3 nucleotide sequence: TGCGCCAGCAGCCAAGATCCGAAGGGTTATGGCTACACCTTC.

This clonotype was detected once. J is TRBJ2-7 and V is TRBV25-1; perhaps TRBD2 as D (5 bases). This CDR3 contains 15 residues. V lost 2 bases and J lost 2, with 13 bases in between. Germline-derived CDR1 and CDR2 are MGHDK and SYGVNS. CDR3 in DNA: TGTGCCAGCAGTGAAGTCGGAGGCCGAACCTACGAGCAGTACTTC. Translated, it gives CASSEVGGRTYEQYF.

CDR3 bases: TGTGCCAGCAGTCCCGCGATGGATTATGGCTACACCTTC. Translating gives CASSPAMDYGYTF. The gene calls are TRBV12-3 or TRBV12-4 and TRBJ1-2; D is undetermined. This CDR3 is built from 13 residues. Trimming pared 5 bases from V and 5 bases from J, leaving 12 bases between.

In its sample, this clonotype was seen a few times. DNA of the CDR3: TGCAGTGCTAGGGGGGACACGTATGGCTACACCTTC. Protein: CSARGDTYGYTF. This chain joins TRBV20-1 and TRBJ1-2; TRBD1 is a possible D gene (6 bases). Germline V gene data show CDR1 as DFQATT and CDR2 as SNEGSKA (reference sequence). This CDR3 is 12 amino acids long. V lost 3 bases and J lost 5, with 10 bases in between.

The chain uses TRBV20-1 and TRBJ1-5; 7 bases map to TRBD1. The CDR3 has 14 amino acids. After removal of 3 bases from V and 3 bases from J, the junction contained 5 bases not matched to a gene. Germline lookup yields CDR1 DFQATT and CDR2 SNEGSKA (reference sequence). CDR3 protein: CSARIGTANQPQHF. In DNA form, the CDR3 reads TGCAGTGCTAGGATTGGGACAGCCAATCAGCCCCAGCATTTT.

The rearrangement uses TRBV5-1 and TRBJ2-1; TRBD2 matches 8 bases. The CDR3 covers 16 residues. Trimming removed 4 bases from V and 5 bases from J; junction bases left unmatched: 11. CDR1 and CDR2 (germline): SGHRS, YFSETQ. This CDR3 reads CASSTDGLAGHNEQFF. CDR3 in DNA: TGCGCCAGCAGCACGGATGGGCTAGCGGGTCACAATGAGCAGTTCTTC.

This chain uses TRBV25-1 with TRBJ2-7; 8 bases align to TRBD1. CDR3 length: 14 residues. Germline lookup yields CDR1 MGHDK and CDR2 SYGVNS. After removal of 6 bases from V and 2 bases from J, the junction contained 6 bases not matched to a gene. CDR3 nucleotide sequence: TGTGCCAGCAGCGAAGGGACAGGAGCCTACGAGCAGTACTTC. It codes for CASSEGTGAYEQYF.

The CDR3 bases are TGTGCCACCAGCGAGGGGACCCCGGGGGTTCAGCCCCAGCATTTT. Encoded protein: CATSEGTPGVQPQHF. This chain joins TRBV15 and TRBJ1-5; the D gene is possibly TRBD1 (5 bases). CDR1 is LNHNV, CDR2 YYDKDF, per germline (reference sequence). The CDR3 length is 15 residues. V lost 5 bases and J 6 bases, leaving 17 bases between the germline ends. Supplemented by reference TRBV15 and TRBJ1-5, the full variable domain reads DAMVIQNPRYQVTQFGKPVTLSCSQTLNHNVMYWYQQKSSQAPKLLFHYYDKDFNNEADTPDNFQSRRPNTSFCFLDIRSPGLGDTAMYLCATSEGTPGVQPQHFGDGTRLSIL.